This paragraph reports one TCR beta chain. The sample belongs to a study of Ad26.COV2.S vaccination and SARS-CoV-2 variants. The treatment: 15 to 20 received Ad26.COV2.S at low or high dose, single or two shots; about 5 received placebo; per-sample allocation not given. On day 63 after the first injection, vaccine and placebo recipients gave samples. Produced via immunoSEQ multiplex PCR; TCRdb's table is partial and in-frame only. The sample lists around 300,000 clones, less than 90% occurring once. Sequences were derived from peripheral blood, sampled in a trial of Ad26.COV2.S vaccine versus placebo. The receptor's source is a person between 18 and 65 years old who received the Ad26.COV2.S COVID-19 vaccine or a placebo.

In DNA, the CDR3 is TGTGCCAGCAGCTATCTAGCGGGAACCTACAATGAGCAGTTCTTC. It translates to CASSYLAGTYNEQFF. This chain links TRBV11-2 with TRBJ2-1, with TRBD2 matching over 9 bases. The CDR3 runs to 15 residues. The trim removed 4 bases at V and 2 bases at J, leaving 3 bases unmatched. Germline values: CDR1 SGHAT, CDR2 FQNNGV.